The clone carrying this TCR beta chain was detected only a few times. Its specificity is not known. This specimen belongs to a study of T-cell memory formation after mild COVID-19. Study background: Across donors, TCR clusters were largely donor specific.

TCRdb passed the 5' RACE reads through MiXCR, listing each CDR3 protein once. The table has roughly 190,000 distinct CDR3 sequences, about 17% seen once. V was pared by 2 bases and J by 8 bases, with 19 bases between. This CDR3 has 15 residues. Germline assignment: CDR1 GTSNPN and CDR2 SVGIG (reference sequence). Study conclusions and caveats: Day 15 to 85 contracting clones showed balanced CD4/CD8; later expanders leaned CD4+.

The sequence was collected from an adult woman who had mild COVID-19 (a few samples of this study predate the infection). Cell type and time point are not known. The specimen sequenced was PBMCs or a T cell subset sorted from them (not recorded which). The chain is built from TRBV30 and TRBJ2-1, with D maybe TRBD2 (6 bases). CDR3 residues: CAWSSTSSGVHEQFF. CDR3 coding DNA: TGTGCCTGGAGTAGCACTAGCAGTGGGGTCCATGAGCAGTTCTTC.